The rows below give T cell receptor beta chains drawn from one sample of a study of control samples from healthy donors and cancer patients. Generated by immunoSEQ multiplex PCR, the TCRdb table keeps only in-frame clones and is missing some. This table has roughly 73,000 clones, nearly 85% appearing once. Sequenced input: blood. Receptors originate from a man aged 45-60 years in good health. The CDR3 runs from the conserved cysteine through the conserved F or W. Fields, in order: CDR3 protein, CDR3 DNA, clone size, D gene, V gene, J gene. The D gene is left open where the match is weak. Not all rows give a size; the values are once, few, many and, for expanded clones, a class.

CDR3 protein: CASSSGQGIRAEAFF
CDR3 DNA: TGCGCCAGCAGCTCCGGACAGGGGATTAGAGCTGAAGCTTTCTTT
clone size: NA
D gene: TRBD1
V gene: TRBV5-1
J gene: TRBJ1-1

CDR3 protein: CATSDGPRNYGYTF
CDR3 DNA: TGTGCCACCAGTGATGGGCCACGTAACTATGGCTACACCTTC
clone size: few
D gene: NA
V gene: TRBV24-1
J gene: TRBJ1-2

CDR3 protein: CASSSGLGGELFF
CDR3 DNA: TGTGCCAGCAGCTCAGGACTAGGCGGGGAGCTGTTTTTT
clone size: NA
D gene: TRBD2
V gene: TRBV7-2
J gene: TRBJ2-2

CDR3 protein: CASSLQGINTDTQYF
CDR3 DNA: TGTGCCAGCAGCCTTCAGGGGATTAACACAGATACGCAGTATTTT
clone size: NA
D gene: NA
V gene: TRBV9
J gene: TRBJ2-3

CDR3 protein: CAEGEPETQYF
CDR3 DNA: TGTGCCGAAGGGGAGCCAGAGACCCAGTACTTC
clone size: once
D gene: NA
V gene: TRBV11-2
J gene: TRBJ2-5

CDR3 protein: CASSLVSSGGDTQYF
CDR3 DNA: TGTGCCAGCAGCTTAGTTTCTAGCGGGGGTGATACGCAGTATTTT
clone size: NA
D gene: TRBD2
V gene: TRBV7-2
J gene: TRBJ2-3

CDR3 protein: CASRPTGTGAEKLFF
CDR3 DNA: TGTGCCAGCAGACCCACCGGGACAGGGGCTGAAAAACTGTTTTTT
clone size: once
D gene: TRBD1
V gene: TRBV6-5
J gene: TRBJ1-4

CDR3 protein: CAWSVGGSSYEQYF
CDR3 DNA: TGTGCCTGGAGTGTTGGTGGATCCTCCTACGAGCAGTACTTC
clone size: NA
D gene: NA
V gene: TRBV30
J gene: TRBJ2-7

CDR3 protein: CASSFETTDTQYF
CDR3 DNA: TGTGCCAGCAGCTTCGAGACGACAGATACGCAGTATTTT
clone size: NA
D gene: NA
V gene: TRBV9
J gene: TRBJ2-3

CDR3 protein: CAWTRRNYEQYF
CDR3 DNA: TGTGCCTGGACGAGGAGAAATTACGAGCAGTACTTC
clone size: NA
D gene: NA
V gene: TRBV30
J gene: TRBJ2-7

CDR3 protein: CASSLDRLNNYGYTF
CDR3 DNA: TGTGCCAGCAGCTTGGACAGGCTGAATAACTATGGCTACACCTTC
clone size: NA
D gene: NA
V gene: TRBV5-5
J gene: TRBJ1-2

CDR3 protein: CASGLGGGNTGELFF
CDR3 DNA: TGTGCTAGTGGTTTGGGAGGGGGCAACACCGGGGAGCTGTTTTTT
clone size: NA
D gene: TRBD1
V gene: TRBV12-5
J gene: TRBJ2-2

CDR3 protein: CASSTLTGNQPQHF
CDR3 DNA: TGTGCCAGCAGTACTTTAACCGGCAATCAGCCCCAGCATTTT
clone size: NA
D gene: NA
V gene: TRBV28
J gene: TRBJ1-5

CDR3 protein: CASSLYSRGTANEKLFF
CDR3 DNA: TGTGCCAGCAGTTTATACTCCCGAGGGACAGCTAATGAAAAACTGTTTTTT
clone size: NA
D gene: TRBD1
V gene: TRBV28
J gene: TRBJ1-4

CDR3 protein: CASSLMGTSSYF
CDR3 DNA: TGTGCCAGCAGCTTGATGGGGACTAGCTCGTATTTT
clone size: NA
D gene: TRBD2
V gene: TRBV5-4
J gene: TRBJ2-3

CDR3 protein: CASSYRAGVNQPQHF
CDR3 DNA: TGTGCCAGCAGTTACAGGGCAGGGGTTAATCAGCCCCAGCATTTT
clone size: NA
D gene: NA
V gene: TRBV6-2/TRBV6-3
J gene: TRBJ1-5

CDR3 protein: CATSRDRGNTIYF
CDR3 DNA: TGTGCCACCAGCAGAGACAGGGGAAACACCATATATTTT
clone size: NA
D gene: NA
V gene: TRBV15
J gene: TRBJ1-3

CDR3 protein: CASSSLAGASYNEQFF
CDR3 DNA: TGCGCCAGCAGCTCATTAGCGGGAGCCTCCTACAATGAGCAGTTCTTC
clone size: once
D gene: TRBD2
V gene: TRBV5-1
J gene: TRBJ2-1

CDR3 protein: CASSPFAGGYYEQYF
CDR3 DNA: TGTGCCAGCAGCCCCTTCGCGGGAGGTTATTACGAGCAGTACTTC
clone size: NA
D gene: TRBD2
V gene: TRBV3-1/TRBV3-2
J gene: TRBJ2-7

CDR3 protein: CASGGHIYEQYF
CDR3 DNA: TGTGCTTCGGGAGGTCATATCTACGAGCAGTACTTC
clone size: NA
D gene: TRBD2
V gene: TRBV3-1/TRBV3-2
J gene: TRBJ2-7

CDR3 protein: CATSRGGGETQYF
CDR3 DNA: TGTGCCACCAGCAGGGGAGGGGGAGAGACCCAGTACTTC
clone size: NA
D gene: NA
V gene: TRBV15
J gene: TRBJ2-5

CDR3 protein: CATGGGYSGNTIYF
CDR3 DNA: TGTGCCACCGGGGGGGGGTACTCTGGAAACACCATATATTTT
clone size: NA
D gene: NA
V gene: TRBV6-6
J gene: TRBJ1-3

CDR3 protein: CASSVVLAGELFF
CDR3 DNA: TGTGCCAGCAGCGTAGTTTTGGCCGGGGAGCTGTTTTTT
clone size: NA
D gene: NA
V gene: TRBV9
J gene: TRBJ2-2

CDR3 protein: CATSVPRGTEAFF
CDR3 DNA: TGTGCCACCAGCGTGCCGAGAGGCACTGAAGCTTTCTTT
clone size: NA
D gene: NA
V gene: TRBV15
J gene: TRBJ1-1

CDR3 protein: CASSYRTGKDEQFF
CDR3 DNA: TGTGCCAGCAGTTACCGGACAGGGAAGGATGAGCAGTTCTTC
clone size: once
D gene: TRBD1
V gene: TRBV6-6
J gene: TRBJ2-1

CDR3 protein: CACQPYSNQPQHF
CDR3 DNA: TGTGCGTGCCAGCCCTATAGCAATCAGCCCCAGCATTTT
clone size: NA
D gene: NA
V gene: TRBV28
J gene: TRBJ1-5

CDR3 protein: CATSDSGADKNIQYF
CDR3 DNA: TGTGCCACCAGTGACTCAGGGGCAGATAAAAACATTCAGTACTTC
clone size: NA
D gene: NA
V gene: TRBV24-1
J gene: TRBJ2-4

CDR3 protein: CASTWTAKTGELFF
CDR3 DNA: TGTGCCAGCACCTGGACAGCTAAAACCGGGGAGCTGTTTTTT
clone size: once
D gene: NA
V gene: TRBV5-6
J gene: TRBJ2-2

CDR3 protein: CATAVGGAYHNSPLHF
CDR3 DNA: TGTGCCACCGCGGTAGGGGGCGCTTACCATAATTCACCCCTCCACTTT
clone size: NA
D gene: TRBD1
V gene: TRBV27
J gene: TRBJ1-6

CDR3 protein: CASSRYQGNYGYTF
CDR3 DNA: TGTGCCAGCAGCAGGTATCAGGGTAACTATGGCTACACCTTC
clone size: many
D gene: NA
V gene: TRBV5-4
J gene: TRBJ1-2

CDR3 protein: CASSSDYPSYEQYF
CDR3 DNA: TGTGCCAGCAGCTCCGACTACCCCTCCTACGAGCAGTACTTC
clone size: NA
D gene: NA
V gene: TRBV7-2
J gene: TRBJ2-7

CDR3 protein: CASSLLTSGTYNEQFF
CDR3 DNA: TGTGCCAGCAGCTTACTTACTAGCGGGACATACAATGAGCAGTTCTTC
clone size: few
D gene: TRBD2
V gene: TRBV7-3
J gene: TRBJ2-1

CDR3 protein: CASSVSMRAFF
CDR3 DNA: TGTGCCAGCAGTGTTTCTATGAGAGCTTTCTTT
clone size: few
D gene: NA
V gene: TRBV2
J gene: TRBJ1-1

CDR3 protein: CASSLSPSASYNEQFF
CDR3 DNA: TGTGCCAGCAGCCTAAGCCCCTCTGCCTCCTACAATGAGCAGTTCTTC
clone size: NA
D gene: NA
V gene: TRBV6-2/TRBV6-3
J gene: TRBJ2-1

CDR3 protein: CASSQEGDDPYEQYF
CDR3 DNA: TGCGCCAGCAGCCAAGAGGGGGACGACCCCTACGAGCAGTACTTC
clone size: NA
D gene: NA
V gene: TRBV4-3
J gene: TRBJ2-7

CDR3 protein: CASSLDRDSEAFF
CDR3 DNA: TGCGCCAGCAGCCTTGACCGGGACTCAGAAGCTTTCTTT
clone size: once
D gene: NA
V gene: TRBV4-1
J gene: TRBJ1-1

CDR3 protein: CASTTKGVNVRTEAFF
CDR3 DNA: TGTGCCAGTACCACCAAAGGAGTTAATGTTCGCACTGAAGCTTTCTTT
clone size: NA
D gene: NA
V gene: TRBV19
J gene: TRBJ1-1

CDR3 protein: CASSLDPGGRADTQYF
CDR3 DNA: TGTGCCAGCAGCTTGGATCCTGGGGGGCGGGCAGATACGCAGTATTTT
clone size: NA
D gene: NA
V gene: TRBV5-4
J gene: TRBJ2-3

CDR3 protein: CASSLLGVGEQYF
CDR3 DNA: TGTGCCAGCAGTTTACTGGGGGTGGGCGAGCAGTACTTC
clone size: few
D gene: NA
V gene: TRBV27
J gene: TRBJ2-7

CDR3 protein: CASSLMGRGLSYEQYF
CDR3 DNA: TGTGCCAGCAGCTTGATGGGCAGGGGCCTTTCCTACGAGCAGTACTTC
clone size: NA
D gene: NA
V gene: TRBV5-6
J gene: TRBJ2-7

CDR3 protein: CASSERDKTYNEQFF
CDR3 DNA: TGTGCCAGCAGTGAAAGGGACAAGACCTACAATGAGCAGTTCTTC
clone size: NA
D gene: NA
V gene: TRBV25-1
J gene: TRBJ2-1

CDR3 protein: CASSEWDYQETQYF
CDR3 DNA: TGCGCCAGCAGTGAGTGGGACTACCAAGAGACCCAGTACTTC
clone size: once
D gene: NA
V gene: TRBV10-1
J gene: TRBJ2-5

CDR3 protein: CASSPGLFSYEQYF
CDR3 DNA: TGCGCCAGCAGCCCCGGACTGTTCTCCTACGAGCAGTACTTC
clone size: NA
D gene: NA
V gene: TRBV5-1
J gene: TRBJ2-7

CDR3 protein: CASSSNRDFSYGYTF
CDR3 DNA: TGTGCCAGCAGCTCCAACCGGGATTTCTCCTATGGCTACACCTTC
clone size: few
D gene: NA
V gene: TRBV7-2
J gene: TRBJ1-2

CDR3 protein: CASSSAGRLYEQFF
CDR3 DNA: TGTGCCAGCAGTTCAGCGGGGCGCCTCTATGAGCAGTTCTTC
clone size: NA
D gene: TRBD2
V gene: TRBV25-1
J gene: TRBJ2-1

CDR3 protein: CASSSGWGGQDNYGYTF
CDR3 DNA: TGTGCCAGCAGCTCTGGGTGGGGGGGACAGGACAACTATGGCTACACCTTC
clone size: many
D gene: TRBD1
V gene: TRBV5-4
J gene: TRBJ1-2

CDR3 protein: CASSPHGGVSTDTQYF
CDR3 DNA: TGTGCCAGCAGCCCGCACGGCGGGGTTAGCACAGATACGCAGTATTTT
clone size: NA
D gene: NA
V gene: TRBV5-4
J gene: TRBJ2-3

CDR3 protein: CASSRGGSSYNEQFF
CDR3 DNA: TGTGCCAGTAGTCGGGGGGGAAGCTCCTACAATGAGCAGTTCTTC
clone size: once
D gene: TRBD2
V gene: TRBV19
J gene: TRBJ2-1

CDR3 protein: CASRDRGYGYTF
CDR3 DNA: TGTGCCAGTAGGGACAGGGGCTATGGCTACACCTTC
clone size: NA
D gene: TRBD1
V gene: TRBV19
J gene: TRBJ1-2

CDR3 protein: CASRNARGVTDTQYF
CDR3 DNA: TGTGCCAGCAGAAACGCGCGGGGGGTTACAGATACGCAGTATTTT
clone size: NA
D gene: TRBD2
V gene: TRBV28
J gene: TRBJ2-3

CDR3 protein: CASSPSAGLGSLSDEQYF
CDR3 DNA: TGTGCCAGCAGTCCGTCGGCGGGACTAGGAAGTTTATCGGACGAGCAGTACTTC
clone size: once
D gene: TRBD2
V gene: TRBV28
J gene: TRBJ2-7

CDR3 protein: CATSDPGLAGVNEQFF
CDR3 DNA: TGTGCCACCAGTGACCCTGGACTAGCGGGAGTCAATGAGCAGTTCTTC
clone size: few
D gene: TRBD2
V gene: TRBV24-1
J gene: TRBJ2-1

CDR3 protein: CASSDTQYF
CDR3 DNA: TGTGCCAGCTCAGATACGCAGTATTTT
clone size: few
D gene: NA
V gene: TRBV7-9
J gene: TRBJ2-3

CDR3 protein: CASSFLNSPLHF
CDR3 DNA: TGTGCCAGCAGTTTCCTGAATTCACCCCTCCACTTT
clone size: NA
D gene: NA
V gene: TRBV6-2/TRBV6-3
J gene: TRBJ1-6